This T cell receptor beta chain stems from a study of fetal regulatory T cell absence and autoimmunity. There are 14 residues in the CDR3. Germline CDR1 and CDR2: LGHNA and YNFKEQ. The V end lost 2 bases, the J end lost 9 bases, and 16 bases lay between the germline ends. This clone was seen a single time. What it recognizes is unknown. Measured with immunoSEQ multiplex PCR; TCRdb has only the in-frame clones, and not every one. The sample records approximately 94,000 clones, 55% to 75% being singletons. Findings of the study overall: The oligoclonal enrichment was interpreted as supporting antigen-driven pancreatic autoimmunity before birth in IPEX syndrome.

This rearrangement joins TRBV4-2 to TRBJ1-1; a possible D gene is TRBD1 (6 bases). Material: pancreas tissue. This sequence was found in a male donor with IPEX syndrome. The CDR3 loop is CASSQWGNRDQAFF. CDR3 sequence (DNA): TGTGCCAGCAGCCAATGGGGAAACAGGGACCAAGCTTTCTTT.